This T cell receptor beta chain was obtained from a study of cytomegalovirus exposure and HLA in healthy donors. Study observations and caveats: Reportedly, diagnosis of cytomegalovirus status by the classifier showed high specificity and sensitivity.

The PCR was carried out with 60 Vbeta primers and 13 Jbeta primers. Profiling relied on immunoSEQ multiplex PCR, and the TCRdb table lists in-frame clones only, not all of them. The sample includes around 210,000 clones. As regards this clone: Its specificity is not known.

The sequenced sample was PBMCs. This clonotype originated in a woman in her 30s in good health and CMV-seropositive.

CDR3 in amino acids: CASSETDSYEQYF. The CDR3 region has the DNA TGTGCCAGCAGTGAAACTGACAGCTACGAGCAGTACTTC. V usage is TRBV6-1 and J usage is TRBJ2-5; possibly TRBD1 for D (5 bases). The DNA end is a closer match to TRBJ2-7, so the J assignment may be wrong. Germline values: CDR1 MNHNS, CDR2 SASEGT. The CDR3 covers 13 residues.